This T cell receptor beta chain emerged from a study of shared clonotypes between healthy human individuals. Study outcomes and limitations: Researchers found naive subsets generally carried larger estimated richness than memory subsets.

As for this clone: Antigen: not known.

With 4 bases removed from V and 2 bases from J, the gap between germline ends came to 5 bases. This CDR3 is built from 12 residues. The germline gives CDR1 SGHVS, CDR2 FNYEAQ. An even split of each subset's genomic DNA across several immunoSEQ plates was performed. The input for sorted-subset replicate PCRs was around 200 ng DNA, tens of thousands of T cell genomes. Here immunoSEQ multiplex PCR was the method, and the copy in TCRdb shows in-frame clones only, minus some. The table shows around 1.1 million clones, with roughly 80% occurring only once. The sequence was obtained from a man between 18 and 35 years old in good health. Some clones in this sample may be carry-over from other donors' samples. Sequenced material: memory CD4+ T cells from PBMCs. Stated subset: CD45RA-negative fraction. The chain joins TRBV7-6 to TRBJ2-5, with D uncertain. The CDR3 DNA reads TGTGCCAGCAGCTCGATTCAAGAGACCCAGTACTTC. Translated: CASSSIQETQYF. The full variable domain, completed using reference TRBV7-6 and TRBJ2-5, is GAGVSQSPRYKVTKRGQDVALRCDPISGHVSLYWYRQALGQGPEFLTYFNYEAQQDKSGLPNDRFSAERPEGSISTLTIQRTEQRDSAMYRCASSSIQETQYFGPGTRLLVL.